This TCR beta chain was profiled in a study of cytomegalovirus exposure and HLA in healthy donors. Study conclusions and caveats: A later analysis linked a missense DCLRE1C variant to TCR beta V- and J-gene trimming. Previously analyzed data showed that most TCR beta V segments were productive at a frequency of about 87% or about 30%. Beyond CMV serostatus, there was no information to go on about immune exposure. Among TCR beta chains, those listed as cytomegalovirus-associated numbered over 150.

After removal of 5 bases from V and 0 bases from J, the junction contained 6 bases not matched to a gene. Germline V CDR1 and CDR2: SGHTA, FQGNSA. The CDR3 spans 15 residues. Use of 60 Vbeta and 13 Jbeta primers characterized the PCR. TCRdb keeps only in-frame clones here, not all; method: immunoSEQ multiplex PCR. Of around 130,000 clones in the sample, about four fifths were seen once. Note on this clone: No antigen is known for it.

The source material was PBMCs. This chain uses TRBV7-2 with TRBJ2-7, with 8 bases aligning to TRBD2. The receptor comes from a man in his late teens or twenties in good health and CMV-seronegative. The CDR3 DNA follows: TGTGCCAGCAGCCCAAGGACTAGCACCTCCTACGAGCAGTACTTC. Its protein is CASSPRTSTSYEQYF.